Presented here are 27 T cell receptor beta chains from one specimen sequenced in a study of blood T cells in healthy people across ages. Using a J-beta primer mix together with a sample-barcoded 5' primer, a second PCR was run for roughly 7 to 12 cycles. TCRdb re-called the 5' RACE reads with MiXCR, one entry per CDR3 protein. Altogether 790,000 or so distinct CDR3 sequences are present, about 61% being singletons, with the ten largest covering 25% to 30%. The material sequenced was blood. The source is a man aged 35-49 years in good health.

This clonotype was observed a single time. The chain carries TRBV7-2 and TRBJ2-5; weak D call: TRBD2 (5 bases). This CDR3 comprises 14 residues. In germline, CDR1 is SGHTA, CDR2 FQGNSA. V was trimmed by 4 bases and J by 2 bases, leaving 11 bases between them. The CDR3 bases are TGTGCCAGCAGCTACCGGACTCCTCAAGAGACCCAGTACTTC. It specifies CASSYRTPQETQYF. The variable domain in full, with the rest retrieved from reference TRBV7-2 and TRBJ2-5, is GAGVSQSPSNKVTEKGKDVELRCDPISGHTALYWYRQSLGQGLEFLIYFQGNSAPDKSGLPSDRFSAERTGGSVSTLTIQRTQQEDSAVYLCASSYRTPQETQYFGPGTRLLVL.

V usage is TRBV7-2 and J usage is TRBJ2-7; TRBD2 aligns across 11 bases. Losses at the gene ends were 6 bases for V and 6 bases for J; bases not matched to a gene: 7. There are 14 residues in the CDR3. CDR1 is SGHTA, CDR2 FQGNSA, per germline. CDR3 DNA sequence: TGTGCCAGCAGTGCGCTAGCGGGAGGAAGCGAGCAGTACTTC. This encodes CASSALAGGSEQYF.

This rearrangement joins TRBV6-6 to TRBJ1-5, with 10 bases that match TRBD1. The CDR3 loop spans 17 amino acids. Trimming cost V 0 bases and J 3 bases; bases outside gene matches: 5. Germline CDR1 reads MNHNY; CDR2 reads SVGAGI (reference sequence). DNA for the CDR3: TGTGCCAGCAGTTACTCGGGGACAGGGGAGACCAATCAGCCCCAGCATTTT. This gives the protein CASSYSGTGETNQPQHF.

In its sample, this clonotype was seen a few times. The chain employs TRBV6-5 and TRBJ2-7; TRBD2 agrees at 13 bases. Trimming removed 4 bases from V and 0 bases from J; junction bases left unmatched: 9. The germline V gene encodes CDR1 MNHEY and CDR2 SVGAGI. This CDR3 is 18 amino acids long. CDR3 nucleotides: TGTGCCAGCAGTTCGGGACTAGCGGGGCCTCCGTACTCCTACGAGCAGTACTTC. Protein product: CASSSGLAGPPYSYEQYF.

This chain's CDR3 is CASRTLRDSSLAQRETQYF. CDR3 nucleotide sequence: TGTGCCAGCAGAACCCTCCGGGACAGTAGTTTGGCCCAACGTGAGACCCAGTACTTC. V and J are TRBV7-3 and TRBJ2-5; 7 bases align to TRBD1. Per the germline V gene, CDR1 is SGHTA and CDR2 is FQGTGA. J was trimmed by 5 bases and V by 6 bases; bases with no gene match: 24. There are 19 residues in the CDR3.

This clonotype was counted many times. CDR3 nucleotide sequence: TGTGCCAGCAGTCACGACCCTTTCAGAGCTAACTATGGCTACACCTTC. Amino acids: CASSHDPFRANYGYTF. The chain couples TRBV12-3 or TRBV12-4 to TRBJ1-2; D gene ambiguous. The V gene lost 5 bases and the J gene lost 0 bases, with 16 bases spanning the gap. CDR3 length equals 16 residues.

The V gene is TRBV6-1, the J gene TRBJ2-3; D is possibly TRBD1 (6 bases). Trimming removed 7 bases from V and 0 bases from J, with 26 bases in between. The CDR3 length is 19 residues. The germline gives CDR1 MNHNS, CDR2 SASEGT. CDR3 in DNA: TGTGCCAGCATGAACAGTGAATGGGCCGGGACACCTAGCACAGATACGCAGTATTTT. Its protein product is CASMNSEWAGTPSTDTQYF.

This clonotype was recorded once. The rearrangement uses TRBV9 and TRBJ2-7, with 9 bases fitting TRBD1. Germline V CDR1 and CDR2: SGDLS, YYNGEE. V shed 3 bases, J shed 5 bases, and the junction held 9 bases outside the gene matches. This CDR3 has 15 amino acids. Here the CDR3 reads CASSESGGQGNEQYF. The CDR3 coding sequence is TGTGCCAGCAGCGAGAGTGGGGGACAGGGCAACGAGCAGTACTTC.

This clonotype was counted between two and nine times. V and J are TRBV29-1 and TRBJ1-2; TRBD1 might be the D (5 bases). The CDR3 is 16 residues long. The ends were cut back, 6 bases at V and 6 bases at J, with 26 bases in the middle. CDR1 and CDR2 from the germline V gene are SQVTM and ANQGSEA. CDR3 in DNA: TGCAGCGTGGGACTCGAGGCCCCCGCCAACTTAAATGGCTACACCTTC. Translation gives CSVGLEAPANLNGYTF.

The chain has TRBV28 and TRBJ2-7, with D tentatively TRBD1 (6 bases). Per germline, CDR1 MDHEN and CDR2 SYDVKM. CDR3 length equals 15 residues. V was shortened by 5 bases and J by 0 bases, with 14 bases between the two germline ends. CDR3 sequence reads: CASSPDRPGSYEQYF. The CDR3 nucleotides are TGTGCCAGCAGTCCCGACAGGCCGGGCTCCTACGAGCAGTACTTC.

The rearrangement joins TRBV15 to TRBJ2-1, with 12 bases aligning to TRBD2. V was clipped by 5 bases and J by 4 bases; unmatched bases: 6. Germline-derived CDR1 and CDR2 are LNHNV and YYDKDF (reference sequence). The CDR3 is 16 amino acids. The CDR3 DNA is TGTGCCACCAGCGGACTAGCGGGGTTCGGTTACAATGAGCAGTTCTTC. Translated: CATSGLAGFGYNEQFF.

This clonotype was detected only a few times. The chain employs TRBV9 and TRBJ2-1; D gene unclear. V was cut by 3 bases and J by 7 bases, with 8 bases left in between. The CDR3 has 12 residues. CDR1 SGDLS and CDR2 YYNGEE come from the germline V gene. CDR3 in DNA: TGTGCCAGCAGCGGCACCTCTAATGAGCAGTTCTTC. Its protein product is CASSGTSNEQFF.

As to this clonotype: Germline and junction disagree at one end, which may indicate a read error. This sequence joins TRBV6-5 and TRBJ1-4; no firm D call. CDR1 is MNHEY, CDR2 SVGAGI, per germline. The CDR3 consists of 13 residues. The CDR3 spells CASSDSANEKLFF. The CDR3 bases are TGTGCCAGCAGTGACTCCGCTAATGAAAAACTGTTTTTT.

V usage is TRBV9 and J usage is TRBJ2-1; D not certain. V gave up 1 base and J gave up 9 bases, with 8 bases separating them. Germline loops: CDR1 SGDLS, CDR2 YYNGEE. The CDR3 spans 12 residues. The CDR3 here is CASSVTGSEQFF. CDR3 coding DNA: TGTGCCAGCAGCGTAACCGGATCTGAGCAGTTCTTC.

The CDR3 DNA sequence: TGTGCCAGCGAGGGGGACAGACGGGGGATCCAAGAGACCCAGTACTTC. The encoded protein is CASEGDRRGIQETQYF. The rearrangement links TRBV25-1 to TRBJ2-5, with a possible D match to TRBD1 (7 bases). The germline V gene encodes CDR1 MGHDK and CDR2 SYGVNS. V lost 8 bases and J 1 base, leaving 20 bases between the germline ends. CDR3 length: 16 residues.

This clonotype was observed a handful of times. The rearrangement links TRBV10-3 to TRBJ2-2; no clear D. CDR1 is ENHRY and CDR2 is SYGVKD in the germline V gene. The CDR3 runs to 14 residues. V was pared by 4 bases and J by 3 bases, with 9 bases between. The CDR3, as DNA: TGTGCCATCAGTGGGCCCCAGGACACCGGGGAGCTGTTTTTT. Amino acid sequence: CAISGPQDTGELFF.

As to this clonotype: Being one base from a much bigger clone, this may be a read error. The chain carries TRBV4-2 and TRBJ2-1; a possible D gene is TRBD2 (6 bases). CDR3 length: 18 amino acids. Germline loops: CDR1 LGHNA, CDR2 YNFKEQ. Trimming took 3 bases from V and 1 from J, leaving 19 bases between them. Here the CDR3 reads CASSHPIDGGASYNEQFF. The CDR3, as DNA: TGTGCCAGCAGCCACCCTATCGACGGGGGAGCGTCCTACAATGAGCAGTTCTTC.

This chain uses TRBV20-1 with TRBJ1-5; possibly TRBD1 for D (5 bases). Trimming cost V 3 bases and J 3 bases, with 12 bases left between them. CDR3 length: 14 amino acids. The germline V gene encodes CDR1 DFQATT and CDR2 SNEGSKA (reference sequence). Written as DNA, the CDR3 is TGCAGTGCTAGGTGGGGGACGGACAATCAGCCCCAGCATTTT. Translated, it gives CSARWGTDNQPQHF.

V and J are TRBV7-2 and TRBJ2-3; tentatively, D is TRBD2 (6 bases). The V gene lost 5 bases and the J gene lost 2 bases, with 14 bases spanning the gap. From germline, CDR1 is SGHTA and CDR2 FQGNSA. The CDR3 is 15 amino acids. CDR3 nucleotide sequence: TGTGCCAGCAGCCTCCGGGACTCTACCACAGATACGCAGTATTTT. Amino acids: CASSLRDSTTDTQYF.

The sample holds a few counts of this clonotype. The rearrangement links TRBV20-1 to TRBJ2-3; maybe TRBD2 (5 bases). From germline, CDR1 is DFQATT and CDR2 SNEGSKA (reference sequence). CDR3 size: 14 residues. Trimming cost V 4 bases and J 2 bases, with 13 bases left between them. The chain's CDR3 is CSATYRDLTDTQYF. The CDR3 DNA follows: TGCAGTGCTACGTATCGGGATCTCACAGATACGCAGTATTTT.

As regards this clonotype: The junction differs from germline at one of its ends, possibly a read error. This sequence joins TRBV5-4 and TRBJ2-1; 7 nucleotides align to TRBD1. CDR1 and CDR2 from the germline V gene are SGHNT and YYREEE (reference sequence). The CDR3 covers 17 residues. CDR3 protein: CASSGARTGRSYNGQFF. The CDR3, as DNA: TGTGCCAGCAGCGGGGCCCGGACAGGACGTTCCTACAATGGGCAGTTCTTC.

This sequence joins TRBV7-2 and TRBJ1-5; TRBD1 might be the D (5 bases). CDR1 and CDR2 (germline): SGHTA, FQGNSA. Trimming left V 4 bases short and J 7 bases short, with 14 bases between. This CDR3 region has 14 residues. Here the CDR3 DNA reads TGTGCCAGCAGCTCCACAGGTCCGGGGCAGCCCCAGCATTTT. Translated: CASSSTGPGQPQHF.

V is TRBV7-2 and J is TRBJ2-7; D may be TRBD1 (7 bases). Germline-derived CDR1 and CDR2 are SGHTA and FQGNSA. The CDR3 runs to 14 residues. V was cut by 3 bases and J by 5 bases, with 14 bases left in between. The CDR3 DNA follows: TGTGCCAGCAGCTTCGGAGGGGGCAGCGACGAGCAGTACTTC. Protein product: CASSFGGGSDEQYF. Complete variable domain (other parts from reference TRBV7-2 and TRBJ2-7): GAGVSQSPSNKVTEKGKDVELRCDPISGHTALYWYRQSLGQGLEFLIYFQGNSAPDKSGLPSDRFSAERTGGSVSTLTIQRTQQEDSAVYLCASSFGGGSDEQYFGPGTRLTVT.

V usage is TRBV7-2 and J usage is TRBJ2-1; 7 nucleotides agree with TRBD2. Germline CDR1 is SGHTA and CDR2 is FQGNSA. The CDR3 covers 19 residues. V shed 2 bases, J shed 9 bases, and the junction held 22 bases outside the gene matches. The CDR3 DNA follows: TGTGCCAGCAGCTTATTGCCGCCAGGAGGGGCGGGAGCCCCCGGTGAGCAGTTCTTC. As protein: CASSLLPPGGAGAPGEQFF.

This CDR3 is CATSGGLFYEQYF. In DNA form, the CDR3 reads TGTGCCACCAGTGGCGGGTTGTTCTACGAGCAGTACTTC. The genes are TRBV24-1 and TRBJ2-7; D perhaps matches TRBD2 (5 bases). The ends were cut back, 5 bases at V and 3 bases at J, with 10 bases in the middle. Germline loops: CDR1 KGHDR, CDR2 SFDVKD. This CDR3 has 13 residues.

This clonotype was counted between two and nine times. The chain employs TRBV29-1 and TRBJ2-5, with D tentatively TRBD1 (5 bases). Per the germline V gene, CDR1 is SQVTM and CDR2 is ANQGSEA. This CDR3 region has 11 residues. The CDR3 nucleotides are TGCAGAGGAGACAGCCAAGAGACCCAGTACTTC. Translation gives CRGDSQETQYF.

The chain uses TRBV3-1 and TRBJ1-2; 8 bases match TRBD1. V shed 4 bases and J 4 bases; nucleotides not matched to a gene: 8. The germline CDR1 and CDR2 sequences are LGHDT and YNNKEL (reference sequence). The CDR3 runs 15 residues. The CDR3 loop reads CASSLRTGLGYGYTF. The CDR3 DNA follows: TGTGCCAGCAGCCTAAGGACAGGGTTGGGCTATGGCTACACCTTC.